This TCR beta chain was profiled in a study of shared clonotypes between healthy human individuals (TCRdb year 2020). Broadly, across the study: The cohort included three men and a couple of women between 18 and 49 years of age. For each donor, CD4 naive and CD4 memory were each given three plates, CD8 naive was given two plates, and CD8 memory was given one plate. To estimate repertoire size and how much clonotypes are shared between individuals, the study performed deep sequencing of blood TCR repertoires from roughly five healthy adults. To increase sequencing depth and limit assay-specific biases, different laboratories used diverse techniques to prepare libraries and sequence TCR repertoires. Each donor's leukapheresis produced roughly between about 0.8 and 8.9 billion PBMCs.

V was cut back by 4 bases and J by 6 bases, leaving a gap of 10 bases between them. Spanning cysteine to phenylalanine, the CDR3 consists of 14 amino acids. The only DNA kept is the CDR3, 42 bases in frame from the first base. CDR1 MDHEN and CDR2 SYDVKM are derived from the germline V gene. Note on this clone: Its antigen is currently not known. The input lacks base qualities; no much larger clone sits a single base away.

General conclusions and limits of the study: Rarefaction of sorted-subset datasets indicated incomplete sequencing despite the large sequencing depth. Naive subsets generally had larger estimated clonotype richness than memory subsets. The small number of donors limited the genetic and exposure-history diversity represented. Clonotypes shared by all four sorted-subset donors showed higher generation probabilities than non-shared clonotypes. Sharing across a handful of donors was observed for roughly 5.4% of naive CD4, over 3% of naive CD8, over 2% of memory CD4, and roughly 0.4% of memory CD8 clonotypes. Pairwise subsampling led to the expectation that sequencing depth would affect the degree of clonotype sharing among donors. Sampling was restricted to blood, and TCR repertoires in tissues likely differ from the TCR repertoires found in blood.

Using the deep immunoSEQ assay, multiplex PCR amplified TCR CDR3 regions from genomic DNA. Extracted genomic DNA from each cell subset was distributed evenly across all wells of several immunoSEQ 96-well plates, and each plate was treated as a replicate. For sorted subsets, around 200 ng genomic DNA, equal to 30,000 or so T cell genomes, was loaded into each replicate PCR. Purified libraries were quantified with a Qubit 3.0 fluorometer, sized on a Bioanalyzer 2100, and re-quantified with the KAPA Library Quantification kit. Every immunoSEQ 96-well plate was sequenced on a separate single-read 150-cycle Illumina NextSeq 550 flow cell. On the study's bioinformatics: The immunoSEQ output contained only junctional sequences without quality scores, so filtering could not match that applied to full-length reads. To assign V/J genes and CDR3, sequences were annotated using PyIR, a Python wrapper for IgBLAST v1.9, with IMGT germline references. Reads with weak V/J assignments (E-value above 1e-6), missing CDR3, stop codons, out-of-frame junctions, or ambiguous translated residues were removed. A V3J clonotype was defined by an identical inferred V gene, J gene, and CDR3 amino acid sequence. Percentage overlap between repertoires was computed as shared unique clonotypes divided by the size of the smaller repertoire. Repertoire richness was assessed with RTK rarefaction, the Chao1 estimator, and Recon v2.1 estimates of unobserved clonotypes. OLGA was used to compute generation probabilities for all TCRbeta clonotypes that the gDNA method yielded from a few donors. The immuneACCESS repertoire file appears here via TCRdb, limited to in-frame rearrangements. These files lack a portion of the clones; in checked studies, under half of the deficit traces to unresolved V genes, and the cause of the others is not known. Clone size and V and J calls were adopted from that table, with D and trimming inferred from the DNA. In this sample the table shows 2 million to 2.5 million clones, about 92% of which occur a single time. The top ten constitute over 1.5% of the sample.

CD8 naive samples were CD45RO-negative cells positively selected for CCR7, giving a CD45RA+CCR7+ population that excluded TemRA cells. Donors were healthy HIV-negative adults with no recently reported acute infections or vaccinations. Every donor was a Caucasian adult living in Nashville, Tennessee, USA. Blood was collected by leukapheresis, and PBMCs were isolated by Ficoll-Histopaque density gradient centrifugation and then cryopreserved in liquid nitrogen vapor phase. Analytical flow cytometry was used to check the purity and quantity of each magnetically sorted T cell population. Each sorted fraction had its genomic DNA isolated and then quantified by UV absorbance on a Nanodrop 2000c.

This chain joins TRBV28 to TRBJ1-6; the D gene cannot be named for sure. The clonotype was recovered from a man aged 18 to 35 in good health. Some clones in this sample may be carry-over from other donors' samples. Input material: naive CD8+ T cells from PBMCs. Sample cell subset or site, as interpreted from the label and publication: CD45RA+CCR7+. The CDR3 protein sequence reads: CASSSTGRNSPLHF. The DNA sequence is TGTGCCAGCAGTTCCACGGGCCGTAATTCACCCCTCCACTTT. Full variable domain (CDR3 extended with the reference TRBV28 and TRBJ1-6 proteins): DVKVTQSSRYLVKRTGEKVFLECVQDMDHENMFWYRQDPGLGLRLIYFSYDVKMKEKGDIPEGYSVSREKKERFSLILESASTNQTSMYLCASSSTGRNSPLHFGNGTRLTVT.